Below are 29 T cell receptor beta chains sequenced from a single sample in a study of blood T cell repertoires in COVID-19. Data came from immunoSEQ multiplex PCR; TCRdb stores just in-frame clones and leaves some out. The repertoire holds some 140,000 clones, with almost 80% as singletons. The sequenced sample was peripheral blood. The origin of the receptors is a man between 60 and 75 years old who had recovered from COVID-19.

The gene calls are TRBV5-5 and TRBJ2-5; D is ambiguous. The CDR3 contains 13 residues. Germline loops: CDR1 SGHKS, CDR2 YYEKEE (reference sequence). V dropped 2 bases and J dropped 5 bases, with 10 bases sitting between them. The DNA for the CDR3 is TGTGCCAGCAGCTTTAACGCCGGTGAGACCCAGTACTTC. Translated: CASSFNAGETQYF.

The chain links TRBV30 to TRBJ1-2; 9 bases are a match to TRBD1. Germline lookup yields CDR1 GTSNPN and CDR2 SVGIG (reference sequence). This CDR3 is built from 10 residues. V dropped 2 bases and J dropped 14; count of bases not matched to a gene: 3. In DNA form, the CDR3 reads TGTGCCTGGAGTCGCGACAGGGGGACCTTC. This gives the protein CAWSRDRGTF.

This clone was detected once. The V gene is TRBV6-2 or TRBV6-3, the J gene TRBJ1-6; D unresolved. Trimming took off 4 bases at V and 4 bases at J, with 14 bases between the two ends. The CDR3 is made up of 16 amino acids. Germline CDR1 is MNHEY and CDR2 is SVGEGT. The CDR3 sequence is CASSSVAPGYNSPLHF. The CDR3, as DNA: TGTGCCAGCAGTTCCGTCGCACCCGGGTATAATTCACCCCTCCACTTT.

This clone has more than one count but fewer than ten. The CDR3 loop is CAWRRGLAGDEETQYF. The CDR3 region has the DNA TGTGCCTGGAGAAGGGGACTAGCGGGAGACGAGGAGACCCAGTACTTC. The chain joins TRBV30 to TRBJ2-5; 14 bases are shared with TRBD2. The CDR3 consists of 16 residues. After removal of 3 bases from V and 5 bases from J, the junction contained 8 bases not matched to a gene. Germline CDR1 and CDR2: GTSNPN and SVGIG (reference sequence).

This sequence joins TRBV28 and TRBJ2-2, with 11 nucleotides matching TRBD2. This CDR3 comprises 15 residues. CDR1 is MDHEN and CDR2 is SYDVKM in the germline V gene. The trim removed 6 bases at V and 7 bases at J, leaving 7 bases unmatched. CDR3 loop: CASRPPGLADGELFF. CDR3 coding DNA: TGTGCCAGCAGGCCCCCGGGACTAGCGGACGGGGAGCTGTTTTTT.

This chain links TRBV3-1 (or the pseudogene TRBV3-2) with TRBJ1-6, with TRBD1 matching over 9 bases. The CDR3 has 15 amino acids. The ends lost 3 bases at V and 5 bases at J; junction bases unmatched: 2. CDR1 is LGHDT and CDR2 is YNNKEL in the germline V gene (reference sequence). The CDR3 nucleotides are TGTGCCAGCAGCCATGGGACAGGGAATAATTCACCCCTCCACTTT. It translates to CASSHGTGNNSPLHF.

This clone turned up a few times. The gene calls are TRBV29-1 and TRBJ2-5; 7 nucleotides line up with TRBD1. The CDR3 totals 12 residues. Trimming cost V 7 bases and J 5 bases; bases outside gene matches: 7. Germline V gene lookup returns CDR1 SQVTM and CDR2 ANQGSEA. This CDR3 is CSARQGGETQYF. In DNA, the CDR3 is TGCAGCGCTAGACAGGGTGGCGAGACCCAGTACTTC.

This clone appeared a single time. This chain joins TRBV5-5 and TRBJ2-7; D possibly corresponds to TRBD2 (5 bases). Germline values: CDR1 SGHKS, CDR2 YYEKEE (reference sequence). This CDR3 has 14 residues. The V gene lost 0 bases and the J gene lost 6 bases, with 13 bases spanning the gap. The DNA for the CDR3 is TGTGCCAGCAGCTTGGAACAGTCTAGCCTCGAGCAGTACTTC. Its protein product is CASSLEQSSLEQYF. Full variable domain (rest looked up from reference TRBV5-5 and TRBJ2-7): DAGVTQSPTHLIKTRGQQVTLRCSPISGHKSVSWYQQVLGQGPQFIFQYYEKEERGRGNFPDRFSARQFPNYSSELNVNALLLGDSALYLCASSLEQSSLEQYFGPGTRLTVT.

This clone was seen only a few times. The chain has TRBV19 and TRBJ2-5, with 14 bases identical to TRBD2. V dropped 5 bases and J dropped 5; count of bases not matched to a gene: 10. The germline CDR1 and CDR2 sequences are LNHDA and SQIVND (reference sequence). The CDR3 sequence is 17 residues long. This CDR3 reads CASSPGGLAGGGETQYF. In DNA, the CDR3 is TGTGCCAGTAGTCCCGGAGGACTAGCGGGAGGAGGGGAGACCCAGTACTTC. The complete variable domain, with remaining parts taken from reference TRBV19 and TRBJ2-5, reads DGGITQSPKYLFRKEGQNVTLSCEQNLNHDAMYWYRQDPGQGLRLIYYSQIVNDFQKGDIAEGYSVSREKKESFPLTVTSAQKNPTAFYLCASSPGGLAGGGETQYFGPGTRLLVL.

This sequence joins TRBV13 and TRBJ2-7, with D tentatively TRBD2 (7 bases). The CDR3 totals 18 residues. Deletions cut 6 bases from V and 7 bases from J, with 31 bases between. Germline values: CDR1 PRHDT, CDR2 FYEKMQ (reference sequence). CDR3 in amino acids: CASSSSVWSGGPPREQYF. CDR3 nucleotide sequence: TGTGCCAGCAGTTCAAGTGTTTGGTCGGGGGGCCCCCCCCGAGAGCAGTACTTC.

The chain employs TRBV6-5 and TRBJ1-2; the D gene is possibly TRBD1 (5 bases). CDR1 MNHEY and CDR2 SVGAGI come from the germline V gene. The CDR3 sequence is 13 residues long. Trimming cost V 8 bases and J 5 bases, with 15 bases left between them. DNA of the CDR3: TGTGCCAGCGGTACCTCAGGGATGTATGGCTACACCTTC. This encodes CASGTSGMYGYTF.

The rearrangement links TRBV2 to TRBJ1-2; D uncertain. Trimming pared 8 bases from V and 4 bases from J, leaving 20 bases between. Germline loops: CDR1 SNHLY, CDR2 FYNNEI. The CDR3 length is 15 residues. The CDR3 loop reads CASGGSPTEAYGYTF. CDR3 coding DNA: TGTGCCAGCGGAGGCTCGCCCACAGAGGCCTATGGCTACACCTTC.

The V gene is TRBV6-5, the J gene TRBJ2-1; TRBD2 agrees at 9 bases. With 7 bases clipped from V and 6 bases from J, the junction kept 4 bases outside the gene matches. This CDR3 has 13 amino acids. CDR1 MNHEY and CDR2 SVGAGI come from the germline V gene. The CDR3 DNA reads as TGTGCCAGCAAAGCGGGGGGTGGCAATGAGCAGTTCTTC. This gives the protein CASKAGGGNEQFF.

This clone was observed a few times. The chain employs TRBV4-2 and TRBJ2-5, with D possibly TRBD2 on 5 matching bases. V lost 1 base to trimming and J lost 3 bases, with 12 bases between them. Germline V gene lookup returns CDR1 LGHNA and CDR2 YNFKEQ. CDR3 length: 15 residues. In DNA form, the CDR3 reads TGTGCCAGCAGCCAAGTACGAGCGGAGAAAGAGACCCAGTACTTC. Protein product: CASSQVRAEKETQYF.

The genes are TRBV25-1 and TRBJ2-2; 8 nucleotides align to TRBD2. V gave up 8 bases and J gave up 4 bases; unmatched junction bases: 15. The germline V gene encodes CDR1 MGHDK and CDR2 SYGVNS. The CDR3 totals 17 residues. The CDR3 loop is CASGAVPGGPGTGELFF. CDR3 nucleotides: TGTGCCAGCGGAGCGGTACCGGGAGGGCCTGGCACCGGGGAGCTGTTTTTT.

V gene TRBV4-2 combines with J gene TRBJ1-2, with 12 bases matching TRBD1. This CDR3 is 16 amino acids long. With V trimmed by 1 base and J by 4 bases, 4 bases remained unmatched. Germline loops: CDR1 LGHNA, CDR2 YNFKEQ. The CDR3 sequence is CASSQVGTGGVYGYTF. For the CDR3, the DNA is TGTGCCAGCAGCCAAGTGGGGACAGGGGGCGTCTATGGCTACACCTTC.

The chain employs TRBV5-1 and TRBJ2-5, with TRBD1 identical over 8 bases. The V gene end was trimmed by 4 bases and the J gene end by 2 bases; junction bases not matched to a gene: 7. The CDR3 consists of 15 residues. Germline V lookup: CDR1 SGHRS, CDR2 YFSETQ. CDR3 protein: CASSGGQGYQETQYF. In nucleotides, the CDR3 is TGCGCCAGCAGCGGCGGACAGGGATATCAAGAGACCCAGTACTTC. The entire variable domain, with the rest obtained from reference TRBV5-1 and TRBJ2-5, is as follows: KAGVTQTPRYLIKTRGQQVTLSCSPISGHRSVSWYQQTPGQGLQFLFEYFSETQRNKGNFPGRFSGRQFSNSRSEMNVSTLELGDSALYLCASSGGQGYQETQYFGPGTRLLVL.

The chain joins TRBV6-2 or TRBV6-3 to TRBJ1-1; 10 bases are shared with TRBD1. Germline loops: CDR1 MNHEY, CDR2 SVGEGT. CDR3 size: 13 residues. Trimming removed 5 bases from V and 4 bases from J; junction bases left unmatched: 1. The CDR3 DNA sequence: TGTGCCAGCAGTAGGGACAGGGGCACTGAAGCTTTCTTT. It is translated as CASSRDRGTEAFF.

This rearrangement joins TRBV4-3 to TRBJ1-6, with TRBD1 matching over 7 bases. The CDR3 loop spans 17 amino acids. Per the germline V gene, CDR1 is LGHNA and CDR2 is YSLEER. Unmatched junction bases numbered 2, after V lost 0 bases and J lost 0 bases. CDR3 sequence: CASSQDTGASYNSPLHF. The CDR3 bases are TGCGCCAGCAGCCAAGATACAGGGGCCTCCTATAATTCACCCCTCCACTTT.

DNA of the CDR3: TGTGCCAGCAGCCCGCTGGGGAGGGGCGGAAACATTCAGTACTTC. Its translation: CASSPLGRGGNIQYF. The chain recombines TRBV7-2 with TRBJ2-4; 7 positions match TRBD2. The germline gives CDR1 SGHTA, CDR2 FQGNSA. V lost 5 bases, J lost 6 bases, and 10 bases stayed unmatched. This CDR3 contains 15 residues. Using reference TRBV7-2 and TRBJ2-4 for the parts outside the CDR3, the full variable domain is GAGVSQSPSNKVTEKGKDVELRCDPISGHTALYWYRQSLGQGLEFLIYFQGNSAPDKSGLPSDRFSAERTGGSVSTLTIQRTQQEDSAVYLCASSPLGRGGNIQYFGAGTRLSVL.

The J gene is TRBJ1-4, the V gene TRBV14, with 7 nucleotides matching TRBD1. CDR1 is SGHDN, CDR2 FVKESK, per germline. This CDR3 spans 15 amino acids. V dropped 4 bases and J dropped 6; count of bases not matched to a gene: 8. The CDR3 DNA sequence: TGTGCCAGCAGCCCACGAACCGGGACAGATGAAAAACTGTTTTTT. This encodes CASSPRTGTDEKLFF.

The rearrangement uses TRBV7-2 and TRBJ1-3; 7 nucleotides align to TRBD1. CDR3 length equals 14 residues. V lost 2 bases and J lost 4; bases outside the gene matches: 2. CDR1 is SGHTA and CDR2 is FQGNSA in the germline V gene. CDR3 nucleotide sequence: TGTGCCAGCAGCTTAACGGGACAGGGAAACACCATATATTTT. Residues: CASSLTGQGNTIYF. Full variable domain (rest looked up from reference TRBV7-2 and TRBJ1-3): GAGVSQSPSNKVTEKGKDVELRCDPISGHTALYWYRQSLGQGLEFLIYFQGNSAPDKSGLPSDRFSAERTGGSVSTLTIQRTQQEDSAVYLCASSLTGQGNTIYFGEGSWLTVV.

J is TRBJ2-6 and V is TRBV7-2, with D maybe TRBD1 (6 bases). Trimming removed 5 bases from V and 2 bases from J, with 10 bases in between. CDR1 is SGHTA and CDR2 is FQGNSA in the germline V gene. The CDR3 is 15 residues long. The CDR3 sequence is CASSTYRAGANVLTF. The CDR3 nucleotides read TGTGCCAGCAGCACATACAGGGCTGGGGCCAACGTCCTGACTTTC.

This rearrangement joins TRBV6-5 to TRBJ2-5; D might be TRBD2 (5 bases). The V gene lost 8 bases and the J gene lost 5 bases, with 6 bases spanning the gap. The CDR3 spans 10 residues. Germline values: CDR1 MNHEY, CDR2 SVGAGI. This CDR3 reads CASGGETQYF. For the CDR3, the DNA is TGTGCCAGCGGCGGGGAGACCCAGTACTTC.

This clone was detected only once. The chain carries TRBV7-2 and TRBJ2-1; TRBD2 matches at 7 bases. This CDR3 is built from 15 residues. The V segment lost 2 bases and the J segment 4 bases; nucleotides outside the gene matches: 5. Germline CDR1 and CDR2: SGHTA and FQGNSA. The CDR3 loop reads CASSLLAVRYNEQFF. The DNA for the CDR3 is TGTGCCAGCAGCTTACTAGCGGTACGATACAATGAGCAGTTCTTC. The whole variable domain, filled in from reference TRBV7-2 and TRBJ2-1, reads GAGVSQSPSNKVTEKGKDVELRCDPISGHTALYWYRQSLGQGLEFLIYFQGNSAPDKSGLPSDRFSAERTGGSVSTLTIQRTQQEDSAVYLCASSLLAVRYNEQFFGPGTRLTVL.

CDR3 DNA sequence: TGTGCCAGCAGGACTCAGGGGTACTATGGCTACACCTTC. Its translation: CASRTQGYYGYTF. V gene TRBV6-5 combines with J gene TRBJ1-2; possibly TRBD1 for D (6 bases). The CDR3 consists of 13 residues. The V end was cut by 6 bases, the J end by 3 bases, with 11 bases between. Germline values: CDR1 MNHEY, CDR2 SVGAGI.

The J gene is TRBJ1-4, the V gene TRBV19; D perhaps matches TRBD1 (5 bases). The length of the CDR3 is 12 residues. Deletions cut 9 bases from V and 3 bases from J, with 8 bases between. The V gene's germline CDR1 is LNHDA and CDR2 SQIVND (reference sequence). CDR3 residues: CASRDPNEKLFF. The CDR3 coding sequence is TGTGCCAGCAGGGATCCTAATGAAAAACTGTTTTTT.

This clone was recorded once. A single base separates this from a much larger clone, so it may be a read error. This sample includes further DNA sequences coding for the same CDR3. The chain is built from TRBV11-2 and TRBJ2-1; 8 bases fit TRBD2. Germline V gene data show CDR1 as SGHAT and CDR2 as FQNNGV. The junction had 10 bases not matched to a gene; V was cut back by 4 bases and J by 11 bases. The CDR3 covers 14 residues. The CDR3 DNA sequence: TGTGCCAGCAGCTGGATGGGGGCGGGGGGCCAGCAGTTCTTC. Its translation is CASSWMGAGGQQFF.

The chain carries TRBV4-3 and TRBJ1-1; D gene uncertain. Deletions cut 0 bases from V and 4 bases from J, with 6 bases between. The CDR3 is 13 amino acids. Germline values: CDR1 LGHNA, CDR2 YSLEER. The CDR3 DNA reads as TGCGCCAGCAGCCAAGATATCTCCACTGAAGCTTTCTTT. Translation: CASSQDISTEAFF.